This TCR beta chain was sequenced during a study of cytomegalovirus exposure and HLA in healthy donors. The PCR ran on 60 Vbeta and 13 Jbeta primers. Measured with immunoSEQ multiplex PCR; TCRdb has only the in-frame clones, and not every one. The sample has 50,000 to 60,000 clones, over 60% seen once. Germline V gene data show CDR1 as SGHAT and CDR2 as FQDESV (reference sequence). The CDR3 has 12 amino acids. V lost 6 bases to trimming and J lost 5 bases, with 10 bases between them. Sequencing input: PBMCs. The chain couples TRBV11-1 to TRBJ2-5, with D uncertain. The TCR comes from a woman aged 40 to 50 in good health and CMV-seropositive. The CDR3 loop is CASRKVGETQYF. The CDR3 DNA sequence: TGTGCCAGCAGGAAAGTCGGGGAGACCCAGTACTTC.